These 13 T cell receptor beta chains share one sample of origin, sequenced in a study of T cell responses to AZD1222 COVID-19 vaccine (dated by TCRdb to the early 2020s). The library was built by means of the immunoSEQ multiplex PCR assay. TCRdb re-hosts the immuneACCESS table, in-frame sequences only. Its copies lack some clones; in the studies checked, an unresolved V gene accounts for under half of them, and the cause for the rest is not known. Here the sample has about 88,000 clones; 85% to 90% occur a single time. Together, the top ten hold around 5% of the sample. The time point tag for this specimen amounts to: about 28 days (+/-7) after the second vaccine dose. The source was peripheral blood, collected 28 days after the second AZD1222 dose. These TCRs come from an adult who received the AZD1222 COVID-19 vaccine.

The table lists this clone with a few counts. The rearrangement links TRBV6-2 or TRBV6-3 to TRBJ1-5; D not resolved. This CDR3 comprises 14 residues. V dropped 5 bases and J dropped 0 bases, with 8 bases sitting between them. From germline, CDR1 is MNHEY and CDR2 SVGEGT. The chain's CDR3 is CASSQAVSNQPQHF. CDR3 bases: TGTGCCAGCAGTCAAGCCGTTAGCAATCAGCCCCAGCATTTT.

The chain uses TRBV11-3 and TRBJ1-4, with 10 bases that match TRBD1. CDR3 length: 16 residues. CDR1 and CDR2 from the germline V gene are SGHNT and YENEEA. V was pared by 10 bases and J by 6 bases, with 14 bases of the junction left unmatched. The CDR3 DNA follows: TGTGCCAATACGGGACAGGGGAAGCGAGTCGATGAAAAACTGTTTTTT. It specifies CANTGQGKRVDEKLFF.

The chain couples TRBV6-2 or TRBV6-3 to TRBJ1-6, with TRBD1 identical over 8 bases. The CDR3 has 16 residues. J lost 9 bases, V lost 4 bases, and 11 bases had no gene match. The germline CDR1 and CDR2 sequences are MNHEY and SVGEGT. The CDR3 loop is CASSSATGAVSSPLHF. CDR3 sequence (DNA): TGTGCCAGCAGTTCCGCGACAGGGGCCGTCAGTTCACCCCTCCACTTT.

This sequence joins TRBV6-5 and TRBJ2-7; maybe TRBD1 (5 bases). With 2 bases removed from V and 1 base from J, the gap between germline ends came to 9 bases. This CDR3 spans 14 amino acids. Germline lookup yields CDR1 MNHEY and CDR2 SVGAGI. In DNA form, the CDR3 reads TGTGCCAGCAGTTACCGAAGGACATCCTACGAGCAGTACTTC. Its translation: CASSYRRTSYEQYF.

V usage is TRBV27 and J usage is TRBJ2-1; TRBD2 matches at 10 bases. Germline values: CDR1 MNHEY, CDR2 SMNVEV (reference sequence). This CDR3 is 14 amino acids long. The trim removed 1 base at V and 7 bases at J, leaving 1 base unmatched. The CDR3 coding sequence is TGTGCCAGCAGTTTATTAGCGGGGGGTAATGAGCAGTTCTTC. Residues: CASSLLAGGNEQFF.

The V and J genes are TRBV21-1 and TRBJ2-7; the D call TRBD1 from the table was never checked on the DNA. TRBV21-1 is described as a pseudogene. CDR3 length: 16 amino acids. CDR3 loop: CASSKSGQMAHYEQYF. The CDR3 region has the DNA TGTGCCAGCAGCAAGTCAGGACAAATGGCCCACTACGAGCAGTACTTC.

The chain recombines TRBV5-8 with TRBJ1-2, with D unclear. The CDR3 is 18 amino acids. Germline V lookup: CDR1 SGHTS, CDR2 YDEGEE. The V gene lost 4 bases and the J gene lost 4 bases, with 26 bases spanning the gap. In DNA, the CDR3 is TGTGCCAGCAGCCCATACCCAACGAAGTCAAGTCTCCTCTATGGCTACACCTTC. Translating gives CASSPYPTKSSLLYGYTF.

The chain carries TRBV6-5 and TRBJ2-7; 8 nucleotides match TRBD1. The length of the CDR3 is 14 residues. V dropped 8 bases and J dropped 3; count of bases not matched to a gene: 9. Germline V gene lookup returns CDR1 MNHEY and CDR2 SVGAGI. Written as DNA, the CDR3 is TGTGCCAGCGGACAAGGACAGGGTAACTACGAGCAGTACTTC. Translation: CASGQGQGNYEQYF.

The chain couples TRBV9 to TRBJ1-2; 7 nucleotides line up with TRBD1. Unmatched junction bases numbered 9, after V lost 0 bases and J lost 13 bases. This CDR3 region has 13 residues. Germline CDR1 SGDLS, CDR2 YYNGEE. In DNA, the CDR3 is TGTGCCAGCAGCGTAGCACCCGACGACAGGGTCACCTTC. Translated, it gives CASSVAPDDRVTF.

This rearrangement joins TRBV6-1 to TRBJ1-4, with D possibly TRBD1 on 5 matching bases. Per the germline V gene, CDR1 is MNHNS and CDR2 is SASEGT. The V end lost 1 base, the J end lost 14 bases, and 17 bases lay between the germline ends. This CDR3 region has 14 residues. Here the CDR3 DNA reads TGTGCCAGCAGTGAAGTAGGGGTCGGGACGCGTCTGTTTTTT. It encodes CASSEVGVGTRLFF.

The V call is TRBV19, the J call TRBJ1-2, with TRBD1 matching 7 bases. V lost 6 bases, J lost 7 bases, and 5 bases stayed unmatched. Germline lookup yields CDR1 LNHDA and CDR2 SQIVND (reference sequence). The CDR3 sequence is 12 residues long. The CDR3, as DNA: TGTGCCAGTAGCCGAGGGACAGTTGGCTACACCTTC. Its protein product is CASSRGTVGYTF.

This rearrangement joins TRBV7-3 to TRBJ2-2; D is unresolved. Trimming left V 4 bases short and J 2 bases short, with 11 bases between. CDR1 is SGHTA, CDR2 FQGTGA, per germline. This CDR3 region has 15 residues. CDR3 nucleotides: TGTGCCAGCAGCTCCGAGGCAGCCAACACCGGGGAGCTGTTTTTT. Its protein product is CASSSEAANTGELFF.

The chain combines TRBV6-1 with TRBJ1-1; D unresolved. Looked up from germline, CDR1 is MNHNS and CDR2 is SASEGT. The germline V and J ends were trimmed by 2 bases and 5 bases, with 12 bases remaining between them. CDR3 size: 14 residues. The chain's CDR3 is CASSERSKRTEAFF. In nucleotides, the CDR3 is TGTGCCAGCAGTGAACGGTCAAAGAGGACTGAAGCTTTCTTT.